This TCR beta chain was recovered during a study of T cell responses to AZD1222 COVID-19 vaccine. Study outcomes and limitations: Donors, mostly white British, included more females; clonal diversity was possibly underestimated. When two AZD1222 doses had been given, Spike-specific TCR breadth and depth rose. Epitopes outside B.1.351 and B.1.1.7 mutated regions reportedly drew nearly half of spike TCRs. Spike was spanned by vaccine-associated CD4 TCRs, with dominance at 160-218 and 743-854.

Method: immunoSEQ multiplex PCR; TCRdb's copy keeps in-frame clones and lacks some. Of roughly 130,000 clones listed, around 87% are singletons. With regard to this clone: Its antigen remains unknown.

This clonotype was obtained from an adult in good health. The starting material was peripheral blood, obtained on day 0 of AZD1222 vaccination.

The CDR3, as DNA: TGCGCCAGCGCTGCACGGGGCACGAACACTGAAGCTTTCTTT. Translation: CASAARGTNTEAFF. The genes are TRBV5-1 and TRBJ1-1; D may be TRBD1 (5 bases). With 7 bases removed from V and 1 base from J, the gap between germline ends came to 14 bases. From germline, CDR1 is SGHRS and CDR2 YFSETQ. The CDR3 runs 14 residues.